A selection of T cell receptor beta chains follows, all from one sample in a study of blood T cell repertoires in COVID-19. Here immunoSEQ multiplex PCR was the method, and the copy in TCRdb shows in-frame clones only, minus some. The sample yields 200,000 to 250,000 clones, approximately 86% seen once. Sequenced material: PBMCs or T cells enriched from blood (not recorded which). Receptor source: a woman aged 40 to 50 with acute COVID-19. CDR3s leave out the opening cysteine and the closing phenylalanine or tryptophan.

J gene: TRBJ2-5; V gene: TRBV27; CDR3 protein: ASSPWGGPMGTQY
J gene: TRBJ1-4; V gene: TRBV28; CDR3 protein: ASSSPTGSGEKLF
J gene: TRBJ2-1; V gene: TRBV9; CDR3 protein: ASSQPPRGLAGGNEQF
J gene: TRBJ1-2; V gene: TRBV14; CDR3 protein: ASSRDFSPINYGYT
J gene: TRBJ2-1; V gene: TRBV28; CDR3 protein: ASRAGTGPYNEQF
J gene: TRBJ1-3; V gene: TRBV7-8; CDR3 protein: ASSLATGNTIY
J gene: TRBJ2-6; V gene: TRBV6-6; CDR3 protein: ASTGQGGANVLT
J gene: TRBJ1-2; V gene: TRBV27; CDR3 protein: ASTEQGARGGYT
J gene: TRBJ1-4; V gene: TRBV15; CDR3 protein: ATSRGTVSSNEKLF
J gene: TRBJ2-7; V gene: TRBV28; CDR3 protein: ASSLSGGGWEQY
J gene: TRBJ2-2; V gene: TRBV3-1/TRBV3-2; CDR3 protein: ATSGRAHIGELF
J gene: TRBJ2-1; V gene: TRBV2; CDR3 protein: ASKAGPFYNEQF
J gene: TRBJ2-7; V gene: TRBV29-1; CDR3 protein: SVEAGGPNEQY
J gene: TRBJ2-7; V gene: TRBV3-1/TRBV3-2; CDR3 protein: ASSQDRRGEQY
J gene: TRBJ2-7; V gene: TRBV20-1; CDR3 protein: SAIAGAEQY
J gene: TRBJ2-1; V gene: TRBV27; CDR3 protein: ASSSLAVSYNEQF
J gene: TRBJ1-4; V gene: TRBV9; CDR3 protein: ASSGTGHEKLF
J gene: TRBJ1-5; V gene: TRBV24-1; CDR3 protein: ATSDSWGGTRPQH
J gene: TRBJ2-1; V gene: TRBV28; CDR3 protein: ASSSYDMTYNEQF
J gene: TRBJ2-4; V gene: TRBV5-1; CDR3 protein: ASSPQDPGGWDIQY
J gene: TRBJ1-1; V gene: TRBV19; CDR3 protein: ASSIDLGGTEAF
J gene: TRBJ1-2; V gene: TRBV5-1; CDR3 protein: ASTGQGTTDYGYT
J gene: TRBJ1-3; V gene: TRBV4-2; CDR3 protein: ASSREEGGHGVLSGNTIY
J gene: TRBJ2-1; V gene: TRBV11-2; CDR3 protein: ASTPGDIGNEQF
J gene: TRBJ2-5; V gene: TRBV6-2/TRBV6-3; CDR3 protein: ASSYIHRQATQY
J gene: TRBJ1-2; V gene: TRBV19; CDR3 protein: ASSRGDRSYGYT
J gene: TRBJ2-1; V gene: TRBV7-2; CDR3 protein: ASSPRTRGNEQF
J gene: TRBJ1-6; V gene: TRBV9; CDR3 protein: ASSVTGNNSPLH
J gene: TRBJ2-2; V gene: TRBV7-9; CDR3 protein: ASSLKRELDTGELF
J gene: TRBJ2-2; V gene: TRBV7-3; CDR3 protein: ASSLTGLPNTGELF
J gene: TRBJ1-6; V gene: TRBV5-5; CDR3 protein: ASMERGGFNSPLH
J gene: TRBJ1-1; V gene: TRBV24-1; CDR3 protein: ATSDLIPPYTEAF
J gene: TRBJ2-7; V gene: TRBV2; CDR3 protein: ASSEAVAGVGEQY
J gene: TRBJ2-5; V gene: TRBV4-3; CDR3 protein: ASSQDMETQY
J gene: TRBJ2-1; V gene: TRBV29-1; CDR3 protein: SVTLWASGSMNEQF
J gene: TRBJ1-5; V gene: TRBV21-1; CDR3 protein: ASSSIRDRGTRLHNQPQH
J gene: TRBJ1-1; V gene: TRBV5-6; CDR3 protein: ASSFYLGVYTEAF
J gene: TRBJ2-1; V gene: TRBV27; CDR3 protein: ASSLSRLAATRSSYNEQF
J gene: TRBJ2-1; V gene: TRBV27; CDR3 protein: ASSLGLGLAGGNEQF
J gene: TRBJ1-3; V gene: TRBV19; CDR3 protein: ASSKTAPPGNTIY
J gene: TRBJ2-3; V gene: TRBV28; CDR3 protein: ASSGSPDTQY
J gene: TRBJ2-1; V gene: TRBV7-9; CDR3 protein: ASSPHPRTSGIYNEQF
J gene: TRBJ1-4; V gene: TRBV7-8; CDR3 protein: ASSSRPREKLF
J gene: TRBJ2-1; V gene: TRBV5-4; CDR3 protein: ASSQDSWNEQF
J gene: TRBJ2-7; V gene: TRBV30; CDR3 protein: AWSLIGTGVREQY
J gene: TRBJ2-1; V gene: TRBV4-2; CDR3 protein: ASSHIGLAGYNEQF
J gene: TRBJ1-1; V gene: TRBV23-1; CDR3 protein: ASSQSRRGRGWNTEAF
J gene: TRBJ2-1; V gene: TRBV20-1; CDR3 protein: SAPRNNEQF
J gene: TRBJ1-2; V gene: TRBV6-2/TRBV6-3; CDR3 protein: ASSYGGDRRLSNYGYT
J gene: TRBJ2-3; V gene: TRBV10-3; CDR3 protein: AISEGDPSGSSGDTQY
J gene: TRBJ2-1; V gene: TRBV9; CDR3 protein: ASSVGGRAEEQF
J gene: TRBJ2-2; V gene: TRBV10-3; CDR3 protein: AIGRTGDTGELF
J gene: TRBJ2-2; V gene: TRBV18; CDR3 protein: ASSPLSGRNTGELF
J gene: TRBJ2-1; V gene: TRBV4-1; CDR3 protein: ASSQDSNEQF
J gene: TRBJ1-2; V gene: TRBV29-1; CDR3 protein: SVDFHQGAGGYT
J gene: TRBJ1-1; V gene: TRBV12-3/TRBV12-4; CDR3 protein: ASDRGGTEAF
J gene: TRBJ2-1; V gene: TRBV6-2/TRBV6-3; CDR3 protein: ASSYPSGRADFHEQF
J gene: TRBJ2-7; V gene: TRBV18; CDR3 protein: ASSPGTGGYEQY
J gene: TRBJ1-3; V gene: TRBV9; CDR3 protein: ASSVDSNSGNTIY